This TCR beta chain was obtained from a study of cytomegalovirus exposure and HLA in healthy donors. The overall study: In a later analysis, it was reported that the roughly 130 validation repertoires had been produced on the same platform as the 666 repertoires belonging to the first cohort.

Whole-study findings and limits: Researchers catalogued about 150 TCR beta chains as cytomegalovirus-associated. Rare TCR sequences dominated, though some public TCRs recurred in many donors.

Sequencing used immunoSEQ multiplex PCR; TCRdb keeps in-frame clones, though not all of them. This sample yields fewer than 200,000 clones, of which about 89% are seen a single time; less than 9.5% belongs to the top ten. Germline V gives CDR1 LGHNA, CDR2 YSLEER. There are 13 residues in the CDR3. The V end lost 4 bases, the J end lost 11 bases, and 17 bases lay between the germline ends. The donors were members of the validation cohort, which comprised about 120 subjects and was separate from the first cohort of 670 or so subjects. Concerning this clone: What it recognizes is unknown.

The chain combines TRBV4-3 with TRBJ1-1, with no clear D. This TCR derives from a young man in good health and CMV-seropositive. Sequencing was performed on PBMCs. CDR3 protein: CASSLSLGVDAFF. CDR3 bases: TGCGCCAGCAGCCTTTCCCTTGGGGTGGACGCTTTCTTT.